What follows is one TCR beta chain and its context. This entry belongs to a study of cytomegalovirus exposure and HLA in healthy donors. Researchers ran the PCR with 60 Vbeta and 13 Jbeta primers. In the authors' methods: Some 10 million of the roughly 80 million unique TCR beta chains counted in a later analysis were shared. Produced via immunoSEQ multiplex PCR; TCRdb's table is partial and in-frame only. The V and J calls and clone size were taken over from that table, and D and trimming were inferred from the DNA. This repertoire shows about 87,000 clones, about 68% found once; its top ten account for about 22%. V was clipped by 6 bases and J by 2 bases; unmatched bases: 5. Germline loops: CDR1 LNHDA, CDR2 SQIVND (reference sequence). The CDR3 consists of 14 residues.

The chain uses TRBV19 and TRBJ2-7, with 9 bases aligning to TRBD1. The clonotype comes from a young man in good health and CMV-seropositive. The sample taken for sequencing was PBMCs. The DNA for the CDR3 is TGTGCCAGTAGCCCCGGGACAGGGACCTACGAGCAGTACTTC. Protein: CASSPGTGTYEQYF. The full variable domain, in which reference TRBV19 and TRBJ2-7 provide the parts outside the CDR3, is DGGITQSPKYLFRKEGQNVTLSCEQNLNHDAMYWYRQDPGQGLRLIYYSQIVNDFQKGDIAEGYSVSREKKESFPLTVTSAQKNPTAFYLCASSPGTGTYEQYFGPGTRLTVT.